This TCR beta chain was recorded in a study of T-cell memory formation after mild COVID-19. Study conclusions and caveats: Second-wave clones that peaked on day 37 lacked confirmed SARS-CoV-2 specificity. Day 15 to 85 contracting clones showed balanced CD4/CD8; day 15 to 37 expanders favored CD4+.

With constant-segment primers, 5'RACE yielded cDNA libraries of TCR alpha and TCR beta that carried sample barcodes and UMIs. TCRdb reprocessed the 5' RACE reads with MiXCR, giving one entry per CDR3 protein. The sample contains about 560,000 distinct CDR3 sequences, about 22% of which appear only once. A note on this clonotype: Its antigen remains unknown.

The sequencing input was PBMCs or a T cell subset sorted from them (not recorded which). This TCR was sampled from an adult woman who had mild COVID-19 (a few samples of this study predate the infection). Cell type and time point are not known.

For the CDR3, the DNA is TGTGCCAGCAGCGTCGACAGAAATGAAAAACTGTTTTTT. Translation gives CASSVDRNEKLFF. The genes are TRBV9 and TRBJ1-4; TRBD1 is a possible D gene (5 bases). V shed 2 bases and J shed 5 bases, with 7 bases lying between them. From germline, CDR1 is SGDLS and CDR2 YYNGEE. This CDR3 is 13 amino acids long.